This T cell receptor beta chain was obtained from a study of T-cell reconstitution after alpha-beta-depleted transplantation in children. General study results and limits: In patients about two months after transplant, alpha-beta T cells reportedly arose from several hundred expanded graft clones.

This clonotype was counted a single time. Its cognate antigen is unknown. As it was prepared, the TCRbeta library received unique molecular identifiers. Via MiXCR, TCRdb re-called the PCR reads, giving one row per CDR3 protein. This sample has hundreds of thousands of distinct CDR3 sequences, with around 15% found just once. V lost 4 bases to trimming and J lost 0 bases; unmatched junction nucleotides: 5. Germline V gives CDR1 LGHDT, CDR2 YNNKEL (reference sequence). The CDR3 length is 16 residues. The chain uses TRBV3-1 and TRBJ2-1; 8 positions match TRBD2. The sequence derives from a male patient aged 2-15 years who had a stem cell transplant for acute lymphoblastic leukemia, so the T cells may come from the graft donor. The source material was PBMCs, mostly from graft donor cells, sampled 360 days after TCRalphabeta/CD19-depleted stem cell transplant. The CDR3 is CASSPISGISYNEQFF. DNA of the CDR3: TGTGCCAGCAGCCCCATTAGCGGGATCTCCTACAATGAGCAGTTCTTC.